This T cell receptor beta chain appears in the sequencing data of a study of blood T cell repertoires in COVID-19. The repertoire was sequenced with immunoSEQ multiplex PCR; TCRdb's copy has only in-frame clones and lacks some. This sample has about 240,000 clones; around 86% occur once, and the top ten carry roughly 3.3%. This clone was observed a few times. The germline CDR1 and CDR2 sequences are LGHNT and FRNRAP. The CDR3 totals 12 residues. Participant age was 18 to 89 years, and participants resided in roughly 25 US areas. Grouping used clinical history reported by participants in a survey and questionnaire.

This sequence was found in a woman aged 40 to 50 with acute COVID-19. The chain recombines TRBV12-5 with TRBJ2-7; a weak D match, TRBD2 (6 bases). Sequencing was done on a sample of PBMCs or T cells enriched from blood (not recorded which). As DNA, the CDR3 is TGTTCCTCCGGGGCGGGACCCTACGAGCAGTACTTC. The encoded protein is CSSGAGPYEQYF.